What follows are 17 T cell receptor beta chains derived from one specimen sequenced in a study of blood T cell repertoires in COVID-19. Sequencing was performed with immunoSEQ multiplex PCR; in TCRdb, only in-frame clones are kept and a portion is missing. Of 160,000 or so clones in the sample, approximately 88% are singletons; the top ten hold 1.6%. Sequences were obtained from peripheral blood. The receptors were sampled from a woman aged 45 to 65 with acute or convalescent COVID-19.

This clone was detected once. The chain links TRBV19 to TRBJ2-3; maybe TRBD2 (6 bases). Trimming shortened V by 6 bases and J by 4 bases, and 17 bases separated the two germline ends. CDR3 length equals 15 residues. In germline, CDR1 is LNHDA, CDR2 SQIVND (reference sequence). The CDR3 sequence: CASSGRRKGADTQYF. CDR3 sequence (DNA): TGTGCCAGTAGCGGGAGAAGGAAAGGAGCAGATACGCAGTATTTT.

This chain connects TRBV29-1 to TRBJ2-1; 10 bases are shared with TRBD2. The CDR3 runs to 14 residues. With 7 bases clipped from V and 3 bases from J, the junction kept 6 bases outside the gene matches. Looked up from germline, CDR1 is SQVTM and CDR2 is ANQGSEA. As DNA, the CDR3 is TGCAGCGCAACAACTAGCGGGAACTACAATGAGCAGTTCTTC. Translating it yields CSATTSGNYNEQFF.

V gene TRBV10-2 combines with J gene TRBJ1-1, with 8 bases lining up with TRBD1. Germline V gene data show CDR1 as WSHSY and CDR2 as SAAADI. The CDR3 sequence is 17 residues long. V lost 2 bases and J lost 1; bases outside the gene matches: 9. CDR3 coding DNA: TGCGCCAGCAGTGAGAGGGCGGCAGGGGGCTGGAACACTGAAGCTTTCTTT. Its translation is CASSERAAGGWNTEAFF.

The genes are TRBV6-5 and TRBJ2-1; D is perhaps TRBD1 (6 bases). Looked up from germline, CDR1 is MNHEY and CDR2 is SVGAGI. The V gene lost 7 bases and the J gene lost 8 bases, with 15 bases spanning the gap. The CDR3 has 13 amino acids. The CDR3 loop reads CASNGQGIHEQFF. Here the CDR3 DNA reads TGTGCCAGCAACGGGCAGGGGATACATGAGCAGTTCTTC.

The J gene is TRBJ1-2, the V gene TRBV30; TRBD1 is a possible D gene (5 bases). CDR3 length equals 14 residues. The germline CDR1 and CDR2 sequences are GTSNPN and SVGIG (reference sequence). CDR3 sequence (DNA): TGTGCTCTGGGGAGGGGAGAGTACAGCTATGGCTACACCTTC. It yields the protein CALGRGEYSYGYTF.

The table lists this clone with a few counts. This sample includes further DNA sequences coding for the same CDR3. The genes are TRBV19 and TRBJ2-6; TRBD1 matches at 8 bases. From germline, CDR1 is LNHDA and CDR2 SQIVND (reference sequence). The CDR3 has 15 amino acids. V trimming: 7 bases; J trimming: 3 bases; junction bases outside the gene matches: 5. In DNA, the CDR3 is TGTGCCAGTACCAGACAGGGGTATGGGGCCAACGTCCTGACTTTC. It translates to CASTRQGYGANVLTF.

The chain combines TRBV7-9 with TRBJ1-1, with TRBD1 matching over 8 bases. This CDR3 contains 15 residues. Germline V gives CDR1 SEHNR, CDR2 FQNEAQ (reference sequence). J lost 1 base, V lost 4 bases, and 5 bases had no gene match. DNA of the CDR3: TGTGCCAGCAGCTACGGACAGGGAGAGAACACTGAAGCTTTCTTT. Residues: CASSYGQGENTEAFF.

This sequence joins TRBV29-1 and TRBJ1-2; D is undetermined. Germline values: CDR1 SQVTM, CDR2 ANQGSEA. V was shortened by 5 bases and J by 8 bases, with 18 bases between the two germline ends. The CDR3 is made up of 13 amino acids. The CDR3 DNA reads as TGCAGCGTTCGGATGACATCTTTACGAGGCTACACCTTC. This gives the protein CSVRMTSLRGYTF.

This chain uses TRBV2 with TRBJ1-3, with a tentative D call TRBD1 (5 bases). The CDR3 contains 13 residues. Germline lookup yields CDR1 SNHLY and CDR2 FYNNEI. The V end was cut by 8 bases, the J end by 2 bases, with 10 bases between. CDR3 nucleotides: TGTGCCAGCGCCCAGGGAACTGGAAACACCATATATTTT. It translates to CASAQGTGNTIYF.

The genes are TRBV2 and TRBJ2-1, with TRBD2 matching 8 bases. This CDR3 is 14 amino acids long. Germline loops: CDR1 SNHLY, CDR2 FYNNEI. V lost 9 bases and J lost 7; bases outside the gene matches: 11. CDR3 in amino acids: CASREGLGGNEQFF. The CDR3 DNA is TGTGCCAGTAGAGAGGGACTAGGGGGTAATGAGCAGTTCTTC.

The chain uses TRBV11-2 and TRBJ1-1; D is unresolved. The CDR3 runs 12 residues. Trimming took 10 bases from V and 5 from J, leaving 14 bases between them. Germline CDR1 is SGHAT and CDR2 is FQNNGV. The CDR3 DNA reads TGTGCCACCTTGGTATCGGAGACTGAAGCTTTCTTT. Protein product: CATLVSETEAFF.

The chain recombines TRBV10-3 with TRBJ2-2; 11 bases match TRBD2. This CDR3 is 16 amino acids long. V lost 10 bases and J lost 0; bases outside the gene matches: 7. Germline lookup yields CDR1 ENHRY and CDR2 SYGVKD. The CDR3 DNA reads TGTGCCACCGGACTAGCGGGTTACACGAACACCGGGGAGCTGTTTTTT. It yields the protein CATGLAGYTNTGELFF.

The genes are TRBV13 and TRBJ2-1; 7 bases fit TRBD2. Trimming took 7 bases from V and 2 from J; bases not matched to a gene: 11. Germline CDR1 PRHDT, CDR2 FYEKMQ (reference sequence). This CDR3 contains 16 residues. The CDR3 region has the DNA TGTGCCAGCATCCGGGGGGAGGGTTCCCCCTACAATGAGCAGTTCTTC. Protein sequence: CASIRGEGSPYNEQFF.

The chain couples TRBV3-1 (or the pseudogene TRBV3-2) to TRBJ1-2, with a tentative D call TRBD1 (5 bases). This CDR3 is 15 amino acids long. The ends were cut back, 0 bases at V and 5 bases at J, with 13 bases in the middle. The germline V gene encodes CDR1 LGHDT and CDR2 YNNKEL (reference sequence). Written as DNA, the CDR3 is TGTGCCAGCAGCCAAGATCTGACAGACCTTTATGGCTACACCTTC. It yields the protein CASSQDLTDLYGYTF.

The chain couples TRBV7-6 to TRBJ2-2; 10 bases line up with TRBD2. Trimming took 2 bases from V and 6 from J; bases not matched to a gene: 6. The germline CDR1 and CDR2 sequences are SGHVS and FNYEAQ. The CDR3 runs 16 residues. The CDR3 spells CASSLLASGSSGELFF. The CDR3 DNA reads TGTGCCAGCAGCTTACTCGCTAGCGGGAGTTCCGGGGAGCTGTTTTTT.

This sequence joins TRBV4-3 and TRBJ2-7, with 8 positions matching TRBD2. The CDR3 runs to 15 residues. V dropped 1 base and J dropped 2; count of bases not matched to a gene: 4. In germline, CDR1 is LGHNA, CDR2 YSLEER. This CDR3 reads CASSQVSGGTYEQYF. As DNA, the CDR3 is TGCGCCAGCAGCCAAGTCAGCGGGGGCACCTACGAGCAGTACTTC.

This sequence joins TRBV7-2 and TRBJ2-7, with a possible D match to TRBD1 (6 bases). Germline loops: CDR1 SGHTA, CDR2 FQGNSA. CDR3 length: 14 amino acids. Trimming took off 5 bases at V and 2 bases at J, with 13 bases between the two ends. This chain's CDR3 is CASSRTDRAYEQYF. DNA for the CDR3: TGTGCCAGCAGCAGGACGGACAGAGCCTACGAGCAGTACTTC.